Following are 23 T cell receptor beta chains from one sample sequenced in a study of CD8+ T cells in alopecia areata. Following extraction, RNA underwent reverse transcription to cDNA, which served as the sequencing template. This table comes from immunoSEQ multiplex PCR, and its TCRdb copy is limited to in-frame clones, with some not included. The sample comprises 200,000 to 250,000 clones, around 66% of which are singletons, and 4% to 4.5% rests with the top ten. Treatment given: oral pan-JAK inhibitor, 5-10 mg twice daily. The sample consisted of CD4+ T cells sorted from blood, taken at week 4, from a patient treated with tofacitinib. All receptors come from a human donor with alopecia areata.

The CDR3: CSVTGTGETQYF. DNA of the CDR3: TGCAGCGTGACAGGGACTGGAGAGACCCAGTACTTC. V and J are TRBV29-1 and TRBJ2-5; a possible D gene is TRBD1 (7 bases). Germline-derived CDR1 and CDR2 are SQVTM and ANQGSEA. The CDR3 is 12 residues long. V lost 6 bases and J lost 4, with 12 bases in between.

The rearrangement links TRBV2 to TRBJ2-7; 12 bases map to TRBD2. CDR1 SNHLY and CDR2 FYNNEI come from the germline V gene. The CDR3 is 14 amino acids. V lost 8 bases to trimming and J lost 4 bases; unmatched junction nucleotides: 6. CDR3 coding DNA: TGTGCCAGCGGACTAGCGGGGACTGTTTACGAGCAGTACTTC. It translates to CASGLAGTVYEQYF.

The V call is TRBV30, the J call TRBJ1-2; D gene ambiguous. CDR1 is GTSNPN, CDR2 SVGIG, per germline (reference sequence). The CDR3 contains 16 residues. With 2 bases removed from V and 2 bases from J, the gap between germline ends came to 18 bases. In DNA, the CDR3 is TGTGCCTGGAGTCCGGGCCCCGAGGCTCCAAACTATGGCTACACCTTC. This sequence encodes CAWSPGPEAPNYGYTF. The full variable domain, with the rest looked up from reference TRBV30 and TRBJ1-2, is SQTIHQWPATLVQPVGSPLSLECTVEGTSNPNLYWYRQAAGRGLQLLFYSVGIGQISSEVPQNLSASRPQDRQFILSSKKLLLSDSGFYLCAWSPGPEAPNYGYTFGSGTRLTVV.

This rearrangement joins TRBV7-2 to TRBJ2-7; D not resolved. V lost 2 bases and J lost 4, with 9 bases in between. In germline, CDR1 is SGHTA, CDR2 FQGNSA. The CDR3 sequence is 13 residues long. The CDR3 sequence: CASSLTAQYEQYF. CDR3 coding DNA: TGTGCCAGCAGCTTAACGGCGCAATACGAGCAGTACTTC.

The V call is TRBV6-5, the J call TRBJ2-5, with TRBD2 identical over 10 bases. The trim removed 6 bases at V and 7 bases at J, leaving 8 bases unmatched. Germline assignment: CDR1 MNHEY and CDR2 SVGAGI. The CDR3 consists of 14 residues. CDR3 DNA: TGTGCCAGCAGAGTTAGCGGGGGGTCAGGGACCCAGTACTTC. This codes for CASRVSGGSGTQYF.

The chain has TRBV19 and TRBJ1-2; D remains unclear. Between the trimmed V and J ends, which lost 7 bases and 8 bases, there was a span of 14 bases. Germline V gives CDR1 LNHDA, CDR2 SQIVND (reference sequence). The CDR3 spans 12 residues. CDR3 nucleotides: TGTGCCAGTACCCCCGGACCGGGGGGCTACACCTTC. It encodes CASTPGPGGYTF.

This clone was observed a handful of times. V and J are TRBV9 and TRBJ2-3; D may be TRBD2 (5 bases). V was cut by 4 bases and J by 6 bases, with 6 bases left in between. The CDR3 covers 11 residues. The germline V gene has CDR1 SGDLS and CDR2 YYNGEE. The CDR3 region is CASSRGDTQYF. The CDR3 DNA sequence: TGTGCCAGCAGCCGCGGGGATACGCAGTATTTT. Full variable domain (missing parts from reference TRBV9 and TRBJ2-3): DSGVTQTPKHLITATGQRVTLRCSPRSGDLSVYWYQQSLDQGLQFLIQYYNGEERAKGNILERFSAQQFPDLHSELNLSSLELGDSALYFCASSRGDTQYFGPGTRLTVL.

The DNA for the CDR3 is TGTGCCAGCAGTTACCGACAGGGGAATTCACCCCTCCACTTT. Encoded protein: CASSYRQGNSPLHF. The rearrangement uses TRBV6-6 and TRBJ1-6; 8 positions agree with TRBD1. V trimming: 2 bases; J trimming: 7 bases; junction bases outside the gene matches: 1. Germline V CDR1 and CDR2: MNHNY, SVGAGI (reference sequence). The CDR3 loop spans 14 amino acids.

The CDR3 region has the DNA TGTGCCAGCAGCTTCCAGCCAAACACTGAAGCTTTCTTT. Its translation: CASSFQPNTEAFF. The rearrangement uses TRBV7-9 and TRBJ1-1; D unresolved. There are 13 residues in the CDR3. Deletions cut 3 bases from V and 2 bases from J, with 7 bases between. Germline V lookup: CDR1 SEHNR, CDR2 FQNEAQ (reference sequence).

The chain links TRBV7-2 to TRBJ2-5; D is uncertain. Germline V gives CDR1 SGHTA, CDR2 FQGNSA. The ends were cut back, 0 bases at V and 3 bases at J, with 8 bases in the middle. This CDR3 spans 14 amino acids. CDR3 nucleotide sequence: TGTGCCAGCAGCTTAGCGGAACAGAAAGAGACCCAGTACTTC. It translates to CASSLAEQKETQYF.

V gene TRBV18 combines with J gene TRBJ2-1, with TRBD1 matching 7 bases. In germline, CDR1 is KGHSH, CDR2 LQKENI. The CDR3 runs to 16 residues. V lost 4 bases, J lost 2 bases, and 8 bases stayed unmatched. CDR3 in amino acids: CASSLRDSVTYNEQFF. CDR3 nucleotide sequence: TGTGCCAGCTCACTTAGGGACAGCGTAACCTACAATGAGCAGTTCTTC.

This clone was observed once. This sequence joins TRBV12-5 and TRBJ1-1, with TRBD1 as a possible D gene (5 bases). The CDR3 loop spans 14 amino acids. CDR1 and CDR2 from the germline V gene are LGHNT and FRNRAP. Trimming removed 9 bases from V and 1 base from J, with 15 bases in between. CDR3 loop: CASKDGTRNTEAFF. Here the CDR3 DNA reads TGTGCTAGCAAGGACGGGACTAGGAACACTGAAGCTTTCTTT.

The chain links TRBV27 to TRBJ2-7, with 8 nucleotides matching TRBD2. Germline values: CDR1 MNHEY, CDR2 SMNVEV (reference sequence). This CDR3 is built from 17 residues. The trim removed 3 bases at V and 7 bases at J, leaving 17 bases unmatched. CDR3 loop: CASSFYLGRAQGGEQYF. CDR3 bases: TGTGCCAGCAGTTTCTACCTCGGGAGGGCCCAGGGCGGGGAGCAGTACTTC.

The chain is built from TRBV30 and TRBJ1-6; a possible D gene is TRBD1 (6 bases). Germline assignment: CDR1 GTSNPN and CDR2 SVGIG (reference sequence). The CDR3 has 15 residues. Trimming left V 0 bases short and J 7 bases short, with 13 bases between. CDR3 sequence reads: CAWSVGHRANSPLHF. In nucleotides, the CDR3 is TGTGCCTGGAGTGTAGGCCACAGGGCGAATTCACCCCTCCACTTT.

Written as DNA, the CDR3 is TGTGCCAGCAGCTTGACAGGGGATCAGCCCCAGCATTTT. This sequence encodes CASSLTGDQPQHF. The chain combines TRBV7-9 with TRBJ1-5, with 8 nucleotides matching TRBD1. The CDR3 is 13 amino acids. The germline gives CDR1 SEHNR, CDR2 FQNEAQ (reference sequence). With V trimmed by 3 bases and J by 5 bases, 0 bases remained unmatched.

This chain connects TRBV6-5 to TRBJ2-5, with D hard to call. CDR1 and CDR2 (germline): MNHEY, SVGAGI. The V end lost 0 bases, the J end lost 2 bases, and 10 bases lay between the germline ends. The CDR3 runs 15 residues. CDR3 sequence (DNA): TGTGCCAGCAGTTACTCGAGGCTCCGTCAAGAGACCCAGTACTTC. Encoded protein: CASSYSRLRQETQYF.

This clone was picked up a small number of times. The CDR3 DNA follows: TGTGCCAGCTCACCACCAGGGACCTCTGGGGCCAACGTCCTGACTTTC. Translated, it gives CASSPPGTSGANVLTF. The V gene is TRBV18, the J gene TRBJ2-6; D may match TRBD1 or TRBD2 (5 bases each). The germline gives CDR1 KGHSH, CDR2 LQKENI. The CDR3 contains 16 residues. V was shortened by 0 bases and J by 0 bases, with 6 bases between the two germline ends.

This chain joins TRBV30 and TRBJ2-1, with 9 bases lining up with TRBD2. V trimming: 0 bases; J trimming: 7 bases; junction bases outside the gene matches: 7. Germline V gives CDR1 GTSNPN, CDR2 SVGIG (reference sequence). The CDR3 spans 15 residues. CDR3 sequence (DNA): TGTGCCTGGAGTGTGGCGGGGGGGCTCACTAATGAGCAGTTCTTC. Residues: CAWSVAGGLTNEQFF.

The chain employs TRBV27 and TRBJ2-7, with D possibly being TRBD1 or TRBD2 (5 bases each). Germline V CDR1 and CDR2: MNHEY, SMNVEV (reference sequence). V was pared by 4 bases and J by 2 bases, with 18 bases between. This CDR3 has 16 amino acids. In nucleotides, the CDR3 is TGTGCCAGCAGTTCAACCCACGGGGCCAGGCCCTACGAGCAGTACTTC. This sequence encodes CASSSTHGARPYEQYF.

The V call is TRBV6-1, the J call TRBJ2-7; D gene uncertain. The germline V gene encodes CDR1 MNHNS and CDR2 SASEGT. V was pared by 7 bases and J by 3 bases, with 16 bases between. The CDR3 sequence is 14 residues long. The chain's CDR3 is CASTSDLTYYEQYF. CDR3 bases: TGTGCCAGCACTTCTGATCTAACCTACTACGAGCAGTACTTC.

V and J are TRBV27 and TRBJ1-2, with no clear D. The CDR3 has 12 amino acids. The germline V gene has CDR1 MNHEY and CDR2 SMNVEV (reference sequence). Deletions cut 3 bases from V and 6 bases from J, with 8 bases between. DNA of the CDR3: TGTGCCAGCAGTTTTTCAGGAGATGGCTACACCTTC. Translating gives CASSFSGDGYTF.

The chain couples TRBV29-1 to TRBJ1-2, with D uncertain. With 6 bases removed from V and 6 bases from J, the gap between germline ends came to 14 bases. This CDR3 spans 12 amino acids. CDR1 SQVTM and CDR2 ANQGSEA come from the germline V gene. The CDR3 nucleotides are TGCAGCGTGTTTGTTGGCATAAATGGCTACACCTTC. Protein sequence: CSVFVGINGYTF.

This rearrangement joins TRBV2 to TRBJ1-2; possibly TRBD1 for D (5 bases). Trimming removed 3 bases at V and 6 bases at J, with 8 bases between. This CDR3 is 12 amino acids long. Per germline, CDR1 SNHLY and CDR2 FYNNEI. The CDR3 bases are TGTGCCAGCAGTGACAGGGACGATGGCTACACCTTC. Its protein product is CASSDRDDGYTF.